The rows below give T cell receptor beta chains drawn from one sample of a study of blood T cell dynamics during melanoma immunotherapy. Assay used: immunoSEQ multiplex PCR; TCRdb lists only in-frame clones, some missing. The sample lists 8,500 to 14,000 clones, around four fifths occurring once. The material sequenced was blood, taken from a patient treated with checkpoint blockade. The receptors here all came from a human donor with melanoma. The CDR3 runs from the conserved cysteine through the conserved F or W. D genes are given only for firm matches. Clone size appears in some rows only: once, few, many, or a class for an expanded clone.

clone size: .
J gene: TRBJ1-2
CDR3 length: 15
V gene: TRBV18
D gene: .
CDR3 DNA: TGTGCCAGCTCCACCGGGGGTTTAGCTAACTATGGCTACACCTTC
CDR3 protein: CASSTGGLANYGYTF

clone size: .
J gene: TRBJ1-2
CDR3 length: 15
V gene: TRBV7-8
D gene: .
CDR3 DNA: TGTGCCAGCAGCTTAGAGAAGGGGGGTAACTATGGCTACACCTTC
CDR3 protein: CASSLEKGGNYGYTF

clone size: .
J gene: TRBJ1-1
CDR3 length: 15
V gene: TRBV2
D gene: .
CDR3 DNA: TGTGCCAGCAGGCTCCAGGGTGGGACTGGGACTGAAGCTTTCTTT
CDR3 protein: CASRLQGGTGTEAFF

clone size: few
J gene: TRBJ1-5
CDR3 length: 15
V gene: TRBV7-8
D gene: TRBD1
CDR3 DNA: TGTGCCAGCAGGGAAAGACAGGGTAGCAATCAGCCCCAGCATTTT
CDR3 protein: CASRERQGSNQPQHF

clone size: once
J gene: TRBJ1-2
CDR3 length: 14
V gene: TRBV10-3
D gene: .
CDR3 DNA: TGTGCCATCAGTGATGGCAGGGCCGTCTATGGCTACACCTTC
CDR3 protein: CAISDGRAVYGYTF

clone size: .
J gene: TRBJ1-2
CDR3 length: 13
V gene: TRBV5-5
D gene: TRBD1
CDR3 DNA: TGCGCCAGCAGCTTCGGACAGGGAGGTGGCTACACCTTC
CDR3 protein: CASSFGQGGGYTF

clone size: .
J gene: TRBJ2-2
CDR3 length: 16
V gene: TRBV28
D gene: TRBD2
CDR3 DNA: TGTGCCAGCAGTTTAGGGACTAGCGGGAGTACCGGGGAGCTGTTTTTT
CDR3 protein: CASSLGTSGSTGELFF

clone size: .
J gene: TRBJ1-4
CDR3 length: 14
V gene: TRBV4-1
D gene: .
CDR3 DNA: TGCGCCAGCTCGGAGGGGGTAGTCAGTGAAAAACTGTTTTTT
CDR3 protein: CASSEGVVSEKLFF

clone size: .
J gene: TRBJ1-5
CDR3 length: 15
V gene: TRBV2
D gene: TRBD1
CDR3 DNA: TGTGCCAGCAGCGGGACAGGGGGCAGTAGGCAGCCCCAGCATTTT
CDR3 protein: CASSGTGGSRQPQHF

clone size: once
J gene: TRBJ2-2
CDR3 length: 14
V gene: TRBV28
D gene: .
CDR3 DNA: TGTGCCAGCACCCTGGGGGGGCTCACCGGGGAGCTGTTTTTT
CDR3 protein: CASTLGGLTGELFF

clone size: .
J gene: TRBJ2-1
CDR3 length: 14
V gene: TRBV5-1
D gene: .
CDR3 DNA: TGCGCCAGCAGCTTGGGGACCAGGCTGAATGAGCAGTTCTTC
CDR3 protein: CASSLGTRLNEQFF

clone size: .
J gene: TRBJ2-3
CDR3 length: 16
V gene: TRBV4-2
D gene: TRBD1
CDR3 DNA: TGTGCCAGCAGCCAGCTCCGGGACAGGGAGAAAGATACGCAGTATTTT
CDR3 protein: CASSQLRDREKDTQYF

clone size: .
J gene: TRBJ2-4
CDR3 length: 11
V gene: TRBV28
D gene: .
CDR3 DNA: TGTGCCAGCAGTTCTCAATACATTCAGTACTTC
CDR3 protein: CASSSQYIQYF

clone size: .
J gene: TRBJ1-1
CDR3 length: 15
V gene: TRBV7-2
D gene: TRBD1
CDR3 DNA: TGTGCCAGCAGCCCATACAGGGGAGGCGAAACTGAAGCTTTCTTT
CDR3 protein: CASSPYRGGETEAFF

clone size: .
J gene: TRBJ2-1
CDR3 length: 15
V gene: TRBV5-4
D gene: .
CDR3 DNA: TGTGCCAGCAGCTTCGGGGCTGGGTCCTACAATGAGCAGTTCTTC
CDR3 protein: CASSFGAGSYNEQFF

clone size: few
J gene: TRBJ2-5
CDR3 length: 13
V gene: TRBV18
D gene: .
CDR3 DNA: TGTGCCAGCTCACCGAGCCTTCGGGAGACCCAGTACTTC
CDR3 protein: CASSPSLRETQYF

clone size: .
J gene: TRBJ2-7
CDR3 length: 15
V gene: TRBV5-5
D gene: .
CDR3 DNA: TGTGCCAGCAGCTTAAGTCCCGCGCGGGGAAGCGAGCAGTACTTC
CDR3 protein: CASSLSPARGSEQYF

clone size: few
J gene: TRBJ1-2
CDR3 length: 14
V gene: TRBV2
D gene: TRBD1
CDR3 DNA: TGTGCCAGCACCACGACAGGGAAGAGCTATGGCTACACCTTC
CDR3 protein: CASTTTGKSYGYTF

clone size: .
J gene: TRBJ2-2
CDR3 length: 13
V gene: TRBV7-3
D gene: .
CDR3 DNA: TGTGCCAGCAGCTTAACAGGGACCCGGGAGCTGTTTTTT
CDR3 protein: CASSLTGTRELFF

clone size: .
J gene: TRBJ1-1
CDR3 length: 15
V gene: TRBV19
D gene: TRBD1
CDR3 DNA: TGTGCCAGTAGCCCCCATGACAGGGTGAACACTGAAGCTTTCTTT
CDR3 protein: CASSPHDRVNTEAFF

clone size: .
J gene: TRBJ1-2
CDR3 length: 16
V gene: TRBV28
D gene: .
CDR3 DNA: TGTGCCAGCAGTTCTCCCGCCCCCACAGGAGACTATGGCTACACCTTC
CDR3 protein: CASSSPAPTGDYGYTF

clone size: .
J gene: TRBJ1-2
CDR3 length: 15
V gene: TRBV29-1
D gene: TRBD1
CDR3 DNA: TGCAGCGTTGCGTTCCGGGACAGGGGGGTACATGGCTACACCTTC
CDR3 protein: CSVAFRDRGVHGYTF

clone size: once
J gene: TRBJ1-5
CDR3 length: 14
V gene: TRBV28
D gene: .
CDR3 DNA: TGTGCCAGCAGTTTAATTGGGGGGCTCCGGCCCCAGCATTTT
CDR3 protein: CASSLIGGLRPQHF

clone size: few
J gene: TRBJ2-2
CDR3 length: 13
V gene: TRBV5-6
D gene: .
CDR3 DNA: TGTGCCAGCAGCTTTCAGGGCACCGGGGAGCTGTTTTTT
CDR3 protein: CASSFQGTGELFF

clone size: .
J gene: TRBJ2-6
CDR3 length: 15
V gene: TRBV15
D gene: .
CDR3 DNA: TGTGCCACCAGCAGAGGGGGCTCTGGGGCCAACGTCCTGACTTTC
CDR3 protein: CATSRGGSGANVLTF

clone size: .
J gene: TRBJ2-3
CDR3 length: 14
V gene: TRBV28
D gene: TRBD1
CDR3 DNA: TGTGCCAGCAAGGGGGGACAGGGCAGGGATACGCAGTATTTT
CDR3 protein: CASKGGQGRDTQYF

clone size: .
J gene: TRBJ2-1
CDR3 length: 16
V gene: TRBV4-2
D gene: TRBD2
CDR3 DNA: TGTGCCAGCAGCAAGGGACTAGCGAACACCTACAATGAGCAGTTCTTC
CDR3 protein: CASSKGLANTYNEQFF

clone size: .
J gene: TRBJ2-7
CDR3 length: 15
V gene: TRBV19
D gene: TRBD2
CDR3 DNA: TGTGCCAGTAGCCCCACCGGGACTACCCTCTACGAGCAGTACTTC
CDR3 protein: CASSPTGTTLYEQYF

clone size: .
J gene: TRBJ1-1
CDR3 length: 15
V gene: TRBV11-2
D gene: .
CDR3 DNA: TGTGCCAGCAGCTTAGGTCGGGGGCCCGAGGGAGAAGCTTTCTTT
CDR3 protein: CASSLGRGPEGEAFF

clone size: .
J gene: TRBJ2-1
CDR3 length: 15
V gene: TRBV6-5
D gene: TRBD2
CDR3 DNA: TGTGCCAGCAGTTACGGGAGCGGGAGGGCCAGTGAGCAGTTCTTC
CDR3 protein: CASSYGSGRASEQFF

clone size: .
J gene: TRBJ2-7
CDR3 length: 15
V gene: TRBV7-2
D gene: TRBD2
CDR3 DNA: TGTGCCAGCAGCTTAGAGGGGACTAGCGGCTACGAGCAGTACTTC
CDR3 protein: CASSLEGTSGYEQYF

clone size: .
J gene: TRBJ2-2
CDR3 length: 14
V gene: TRBV11-3
D gene: .
CDR3 DNA: TGTGCCAGCAGGGGGGGGCCGGACACCGGGGAGCTGTTTTTT
CDR3 protein: CASRGGPDTGELFF

clone size: .
J gene: TRBJ1-1
CDR3 length: 12
V gene: TRBV5-6
D gene: .
CDR3 DNA: TGTGCCAGCAGCCCTGGGGGGGTCACAGCTTTCTTT
CDR3 protein: CASSPGGVTAFF

clone size: .
J gene: TRBJ1-6
CDR3 length: 18
V gene: TRBV27
D gene: TRBD1
CDR3 DNA: TGTGCCAGCAGTTCCTGGGAGGGGATAGGGACAGTCAATTCACCCCTCCACTTT
CDR3 protein: CASSSWEGIGTVNSPLHF

clone size: .
J gene: TRBJ1-2
CDR3 length: 13
V gene: TRBV2
D gene: .
CDR3 DNA: TGTGCCAGCAGTGTGGGGGGTATCTATGGCTACACCTTC
CDR3 protein: CASSVGGIYGYTF

clone size: .
J gene: TRBJ2-2
CDR3 length: 17
V gene: TRBV4-1
D gene: .
CDR3 DNA: TGCGCCAGCAGCCGACTAGGGGGACGTGCGAACACCGGGGAGCTGTTTTTT
CDR3 protein: CASSRLGGRANTGELFF

clone size: few
J gene: TRBJ1-6
CDR3 length: 16
V gene: TRBV19
D gene: .
CDR3 DNA: TGTGCCAGTAGTATGGTTAGGGGGGGTGATAATTCACCCCTCCACTTT
CDR3 protein: CASSMVRGGDNSPLHF

clone size: once
J gene: TRBJ2-7
CDR3 length: 15
V gene: TRBV9
D gene: TRBD1
CDR3 DNA: TGTGCCAGCAGCGTAGATGACAGGGCATCCTACGAGCAGTACTTC
CDR3 protein: CASSVDDRASYEQYF

clone size: .
J gene: TRBJ1-2
CDR3 length: 13
V gene: TRBV27
D gene: .
CDR3 DNA: TGTGCCAGCAGAAGGGGAGGGGACTATGGCTACACCTTC
CDR3 protein: CASRRGGDYGYTF

clone size: .
J gene: TRBJ2-7
CDR3 length: 15
V gene: TRBV11-2
D gene: TRBD2
CDR3 DNA: TGTGCCAGCAGCCCCAGGACTAGCGGTTCCTACGAGCAGTACTTC
CDR3 protein: CASSPRTSGSYEQYF

clone size: .
J gene: TRBJ2-5
CDR3 length: 14
V gene: TRBV2
D gene: .
CDR3 DNA: TGTGCCAGCAGTCCAGTTATTGGACAGGAGACCCAGTACTTC
CDR3 protein: CASSPVIGQETQYF

clone size: .
J gene: TRBJ2-7
CDR3 length: 15
V gene: TRBV11-2
D gene: .
CDR3 DNA: TGTGCCAGCAGCTTACAAAGGGACGGTCCGTACGAGCAGTACTTC
CDR3 protein: CASSLQRDGPYEQYF

clone size: .
J gene: TRBJ1-5
CDR3 length: 14
V gene: TRBV5-6
D gene: TRBD1
CDR3 DNA: TGTGCCAGCAGCGTTACAGGGGGCCGTCAGCCCCAGCATTTT
CDR3 protein: CASSVTGGRQPQHF

clone size: once
J gene: TRBJ2-1
CDR3 length: 14
V gene: TRBV18
D gene: .
CDR3 DNA: TGTGCCAGCTCACCACCGAGCACCCCCAATGAGCAGTTCTTC
CDR3 protein: CASSPPSTPNEQFF

clone size: .
J gene: TRBJ2-5
CDR3 length: 17
V gene: TRBV7-9
D gene: .
CDR3 DNA: TGTGCCAGCAGCTTAGCTCGGCGGGGTCGGAGACAAGAGACCCAGTACTTC
CDR3 protein: CASSLARRGRRQETQYF

clone size: .
J gene: TRBJ2-2
CDR3 length: 17
V gene: TRBV30
D gene: .
CDR3 DNA: TGTGCCTGGAGTACTACCCCCCCGATAGCGAGGACCGGGGAGCTGTTTTTT
CDR3 protein: CAWSTTPPIARTGELFF

clone size: .
J gene: TRBJ2-7
CDR3 length: 13
V gene: TRBV7-9
D gene: TRBD1
CDR3 DNA: TGTGCCAGCAGCGGGACAGGGTTCCACGAGCAGTACTTC
CDR3 protein: CASSGTGFHEQYF

clone size: .
J gene: TRBJ1-5
CDR3 length: 14
V gene: TRBV7-6
D gene: .
CDR3 DNA: TGTGCCAGCAGCCAAGAGAGGGGCCAACAGCCCCAGCATTTT
CDR3 protein: CASSQERGQQPQHF

clone size: .
J gene: TRBJ2-7
CDR3 length: 14
V gene: TRBV5-1
D gene: .
CDR3 DNA: TGCGCCAGCAGCTTGGGGCCGGACACCTACGAGCAGTACTTC
CDR3 protein: CASSLGPDTYEQYF

clone size: .
J gene: TRBJ2-5
CDR3 length: 16
V gene: TRBV6-1
D gene: TRBD2
CDR3 DNA: TGTGCCAGCAGTGAAGATAAGCGGGGGTTACAAGAGACCCAGTACTTC
CDR3 protein: CASSEDKRGLQETQYF

clone size: .
J gene: TRBJ2-3
CDR3 length: 13
V gene: TRBV29-1
D gene: .
CDR3 DNA: TGCAGCGTTGTGCCGGGGGCAACAGATACGCAGTATTTT
CDR3 protein: CSVVPGATDTQYF